This TCR beta chain is drawn from a study of blood T cell repertoires in COVID-19 (dated by TCRdb to between 2020 and 2021). For the wider study: Samples from collaborators originated in the United States, Italy and Spain and spanned both the acute and convalescent phases of COVID-19. The prospective study material was composed of cDNA or gDNA derived from T cells, B-cell-depleted T cells, or PBMCs. Deeply sampled blood TCRbeta repertoires from subjects exposed to, actively infected with, or recovered from COVID-19 were included in the dataset. The repertoires were made available in a free public database intended to serve as a resource for research on the immune response to SARS-CoV-2. The samples were drawn from two sources: the first 160 participants of the ongoing ImmuneRACE study, and 1,000 to 1,500 subjects contributed by 6 global collaborators. Sample metadata almost always included a de-identified subject ID, COVID-19 status, age in years and sex. Where available, HLA class I and class II types were obtained from metadata supplied by the sample provider rather than from assay-based typing. Paper-wide results and their limitations: How much clinical and demographic metadata was included differed by source and by participant, and the metadata was provided uncurated.

The CDR3 spans 13 residues, from the cysteine through the phenylalanine. The retained sequence is limited to the CDR3, 39 bases, with the frame set at the first base. Per the germline V gene (reference sequence), SEHNR is the CDR1 and FQNEAQ is the CDR2. V loses 3 bases, J loses 3 bases, and the germline ends lie 9 bases apart. About this clone: Its cognate antigen has yet to be identified. No quality values exist for individual bases; no much larger clone is one base distant.

The immunoSEQ Assay, a bias-controlled multiplex PCR, was used to amplify TCRbeta CDR3 regions from genomic DNA. The paper's processing steps were these. The number of nucleated cells in each sample was estimated by amplification of reference gene primers within the assay. Sequence reads were collapsed and filtered to measure the absolute abundance of every unique TCRbeta CDR3 rearrangement. For each sample, productive Simpson clonality was calculated as the square root of Simpson's diversity index across productive rearrangements. TCRdb holds this immuneACCESS table with in-frame rearrangements only. Some clones are missing; in checked studies, unresolved V genes explain under half, and the rest has no known cause. That table furnishes V, J and clone size, whereas the DNA furnished D and trimming. Across this sample there are about 430,000 clones, with roughly 90% seen only once. Roughly 0.87% of the sample comes from the top ten.

One collaborating source in Seattle enrolled patients during active infection and followed them longitudinally through the course of disease. Each collaborating institution followed its own protocols to collect whole blood in K2EDTA tubes. For TCRbeta analysis, collaborators shipped samples as frozen whole blood, isolated PBMCs, or DNA extracted from either of those sample types. The sequencing sample was made of peripheral blood. This sequence uses TRBV7-9 and TRBJ2-7, with the identity of the D gene unclear. This sequence originates from a man aged 18 to 29 with COVID-19, enrolled during active disease. The DNA sequence is given as TGTGCCAGCAGCTTTCGCAGAAGCTACGAGCAGTACTTC. This translates into CASSFRRSYEQYF.